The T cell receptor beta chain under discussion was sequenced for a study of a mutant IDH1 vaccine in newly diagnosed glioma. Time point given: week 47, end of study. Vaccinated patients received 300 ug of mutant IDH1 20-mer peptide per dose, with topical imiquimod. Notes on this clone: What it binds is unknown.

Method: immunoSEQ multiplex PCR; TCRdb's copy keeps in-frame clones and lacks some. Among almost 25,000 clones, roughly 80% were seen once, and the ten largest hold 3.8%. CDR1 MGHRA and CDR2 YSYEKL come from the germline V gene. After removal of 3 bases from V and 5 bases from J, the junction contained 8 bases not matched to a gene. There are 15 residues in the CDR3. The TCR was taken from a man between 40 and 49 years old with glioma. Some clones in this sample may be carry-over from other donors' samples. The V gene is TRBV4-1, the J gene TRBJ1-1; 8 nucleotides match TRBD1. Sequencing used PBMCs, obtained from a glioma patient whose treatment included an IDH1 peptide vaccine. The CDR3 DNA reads TGCGCCAGCAGCCAGAGGCAGGGGGCTTTAACTGAAGCTTTCTTT. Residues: CASSQRQGALTEAFF.